This TCR beta chain was recorded in a study of regulatory T cells in long-lasting Graves disease. Relying on iRepertoire HTBI primers and Arm-PCR of CDR3 regions, the team built TCR beta libraries. Study processing details: Detected in the samples were around 62 TRBV and 15 or so TRBJ segments. TCRdb itself ran the multiplex PCR reads through MiXCR, one entry per CDR3 protein. V and J calls and clone size were set by TCRdb, not the authors. Of more than 300,000 distinct CDR3 sequences detected, about 16% appear once; the ten largest clones hold 20% to 25%. The time point: newly diagnosed GD, antithyroid drugs for less than 3 months. PBMC-derived RNA was used for the TCR library. The guidelines of the American Thyroid Association were the basis for diagnosing Graves' disease. Germline CDR1 is KGHSH and CDR2 is LQKENI. The CDR3 is 15 amino acids. Trimming stripped 3 bases from V and 4 bases from J, with 15 bases between.

This clonotype was seen repeatedly, ten times or more. The sample was also linked to a second study, of T cells in Graves' hyperthyroidism and ophthalmopathy. That work contributes: The HTBI set primed first-round TCR CDR3 RT-PCR. Model output signaled ophthalmopathy a median approximately 6 months ahead of onset.

The sample consisted of peripheral blood mononuclear cells (PBMCs), taken at new diagnosis, from a patient treated with antithyroid drugs. The chain couples TRBV18 to TRBJ1-1, with a possible D match to TRBD1 (5 bases). The TCR originated in a woman aged 18 to 35 with Graves disease. The CDR3 nucleotides read TGTGCCAGCTCACCTGGGTTTGGGGCGCCCACTGAAGCTTTCTTT. Translating gives CASSPGFGAPTEAFF.